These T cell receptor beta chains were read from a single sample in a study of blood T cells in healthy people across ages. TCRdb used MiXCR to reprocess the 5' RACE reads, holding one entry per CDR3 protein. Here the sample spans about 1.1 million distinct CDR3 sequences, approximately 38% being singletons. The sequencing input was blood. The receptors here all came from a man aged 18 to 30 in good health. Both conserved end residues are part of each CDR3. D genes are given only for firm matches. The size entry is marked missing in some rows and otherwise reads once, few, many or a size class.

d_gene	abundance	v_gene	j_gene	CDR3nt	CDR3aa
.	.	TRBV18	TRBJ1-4	TGTGCCAGCTCACCGAACAGGGAGGCTAATGAAAAACTGTTTTTT	CASSPNREANEKLFF
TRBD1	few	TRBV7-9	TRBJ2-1	TGTGCCAGCCGCCAAGGACAGGGCAATGAGCAGTTCTTC	CASRQGQGNEQFF
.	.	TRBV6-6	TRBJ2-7	TGTGCCAGCAGTTACCAGGGAAGGTACGAGCAGTACTTC	CASSYQGRYEQYF
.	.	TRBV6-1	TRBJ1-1	TGTGCCAGCAGTGATGGCGCTTTCTTT	CASSDGAFF
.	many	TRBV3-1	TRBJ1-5	TGTGCCAGCAGCCAAGGATTAATCAATCAGCCCCAGCATTTT	CASSQGLINQPQHF
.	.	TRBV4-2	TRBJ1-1	TGTGCCAGCAGCCAAAAGGGCCCGAACACTGAAGCTTTCTTT	CASSQKGPNTEAFF
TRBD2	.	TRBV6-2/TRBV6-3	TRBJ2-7	TGTGCCAGGGGACTAGCAGGAAACAATGAGCAGTACTTC	CARGLAGNNEQYF
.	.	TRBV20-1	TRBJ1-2	TGCAGTGCTAGAGATTCCGCAGGGACGTATGGCTACACCTTC	CSARDSAGTYGYTF
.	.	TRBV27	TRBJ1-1	TGTGCCAGCAGTTTTGGGGGGTACGCTGAAGCTTTCTTT	CASSFGGYAEAFF
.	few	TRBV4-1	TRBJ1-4	TGCGCCAGCAGCCAACCAGAGGGGGGCCTAAATGAAAAACTGTTTTTT	CASSQPEGGLNEKLFF
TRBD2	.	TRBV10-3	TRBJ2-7	TGTGCCATCAGTGAGACGGAGCGGGGGAGCTCCTACGAGCAGTACTTC	CAISETERGSSYEQYF
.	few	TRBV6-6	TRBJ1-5	TGTGCCAGCAGTCCCACAGGGAGTCAGCCCCAGCATTTT	CASSPTGSQPQHF
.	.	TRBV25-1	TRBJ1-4	TGTGCCAGCAGTCCCGATGTCGGGGAAAAACTGTTTTTT	CASSPDVGEKLFF
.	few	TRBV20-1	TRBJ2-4	TGCAGTTTAGGACAGAATAAAAACATTCAGTACTTC	CSLGQNKNIQYF
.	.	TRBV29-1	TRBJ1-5	TGCAGCGTTGCCGCGGGGTCAAGCAATCAGCCCCAGCATTTT	CSVAAGSSNQPQHF
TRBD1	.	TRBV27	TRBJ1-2	TGTGCCAGCAGGAGGGACAGGGCAGACTATGGCTACACCTTC	CASRRDRADYGYTF
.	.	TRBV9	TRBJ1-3	TGTGCCAGCAGCCTAAGCAACGCAAGCTCTGGAAACACCATATATTTT	CASSLSNASSGNTIYF
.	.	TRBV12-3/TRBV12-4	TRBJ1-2	TGTGCCAGCAGTCGAGGGCAGGGGTATGGCGGCTACACCTTC	CASSRGQGYGGYTF
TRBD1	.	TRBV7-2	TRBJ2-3	TGTGCCAGCAGCACACAGGGGGCCGGTGGCACAGATACGCAGTATTTT	CASSTQGAGGTDTQYF
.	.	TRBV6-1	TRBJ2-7	TGTGCCAGCAGTGATCCAGGGGCCAGCTCCTACGAGCAGTACTTC	CASSDPGASSYEQYF
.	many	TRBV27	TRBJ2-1	TGTGCCAGCAGTTTCGGGACGGGGGAGCAGTTCTTC	CASSFGTGEQFF
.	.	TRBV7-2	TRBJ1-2	TGTGCCAGCAGCTTAGCGACTACAGGGTCGGGTGGCTACACCTTC	CASSLATTGSGGYTF
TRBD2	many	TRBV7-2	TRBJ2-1	TGTGCCAGCACCATACTAGCGGGGATCTACAATGAGCAGTTCTTC	CASTILAGIYNEQFF
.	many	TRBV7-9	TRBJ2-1	TGTGCCAGCAGCTTAGTGCCCGGGCGTTCCTACAATGAGCAGTTCTTC	CASSLVPGRSYNEQFF
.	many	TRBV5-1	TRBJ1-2	TGCGCCAGCAGCTTGGATGCCGGGATCAATGGCTACACCTTC	CASSLDAGINGYTF
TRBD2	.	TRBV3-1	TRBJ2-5	TGTGCCAGCAGCGGGACTAGCGTCCAAGAGACCCAGTACTTC	CASSGTSVQETQYF
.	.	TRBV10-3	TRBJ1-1	TGTGCCATCAGTGACCCCACAGGTTTGGGGAACACTGAAGCTTTCTTT	CAISDPTGLGNTEAFF
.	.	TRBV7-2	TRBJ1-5	TGTGCCAGCAGCGGGGCGAGTGGTAGCAATCAGCCCCAGCATTTT	CASSGASGSNQPQHF
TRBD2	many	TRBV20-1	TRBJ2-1	TGCAGTGCTAGAGTAAGGGGGCGGGGGGGCCCATCCTACAATGAGCAGTTCTTC	CSARVRGRGGPSYNEQFF
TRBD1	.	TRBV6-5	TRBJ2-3	TGTGCCAGCAGTTACTCCCTGGACAGGGACGCTAGCACAGATACGCAGTATTTT	CASSYSLDRDASTDTQYF
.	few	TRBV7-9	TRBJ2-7	TGTGCCAGCAGCCCGACCGGGACTTACAACCCTTACGAGCAGTACTTC	CASSPTGTYNPYEQYF
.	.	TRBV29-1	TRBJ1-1	TGCAGCGTTGAGGCCCGGGGGGGATATATGAACACTGAAGCTTTCTTT	CSVEARGGYMNTEAFF
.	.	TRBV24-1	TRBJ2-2	TGTGCCACCGGGTTTGGTCGGAACACCGGGGAGCTGTTTTTT	CATGFGRNTGELFF
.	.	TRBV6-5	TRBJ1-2	TGTGCCAGCAGTTATGGGGCCGGAGGGGGTGGCTACACCTTC	CASSYGAGGGGYTF
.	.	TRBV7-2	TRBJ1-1	TGTGCCAGCAGCTCAGCCCGGACAACTCGCGGGCATGAAGCTTTCTTT	CASSSARTTRGHEAFF
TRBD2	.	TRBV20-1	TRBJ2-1	TGCAGTGCTAGAGATGCGACTAGCGGAACCTACAATGAGCAGTTCTTC	CSARDATSGTYNEQFF
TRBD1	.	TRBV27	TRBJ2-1	TGTGCCACCCGGACAGGGCGAATTGAGACCCAGTTCTTC	CATRTGRIETQFF
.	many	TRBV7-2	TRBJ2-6	TGTGCCAGCAGCTTAGTTCCTGGGGCCAACGTCCTGACTTTC	CASSLVPGANVLTF
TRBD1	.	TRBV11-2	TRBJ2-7	TGTGCCAGCAGCCGAGGCAGGACAGGAGGATACGAGCAGTACTTC	CASSRGRTGGYEQYF
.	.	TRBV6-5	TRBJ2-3	TGTGCCAGCAGTACTACCACAGATACGCAGTATTTT	CASSTTTDTQYF
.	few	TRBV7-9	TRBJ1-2	TGTGCCAGCGGAGGAAAGATAGATGGCTACACCTTC	CASGGKIDGYTF
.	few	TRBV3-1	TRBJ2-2	TGTGCCAGCAGCCAAGTACAGTACACCGGGGAGCTGTTTTTT	CASSQVQYTGELFF
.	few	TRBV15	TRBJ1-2	TGTGCCACCAGCAGAGATTCCACGGGGGGTGGCTACACCTTC	CATSRDSTGGGYTF
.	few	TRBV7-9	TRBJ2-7	TGTGCCAGCAGCTTAGTTCGGCAGGCCGAGCAGTACTTC	CASSLVRQAEQYF
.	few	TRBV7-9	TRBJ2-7	TGTGCCAGCAGCTTGAACCCGTACGAGCAGTACTTC	CASSLNPYEQYF
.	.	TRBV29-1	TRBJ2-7	TGCAGCGTTATAGACGGATCCTACGAGCAGTACTTC	CSVIDGSYEQYF
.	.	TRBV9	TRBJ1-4	TGTGCCAGCAGCGCCATCAATGCTAATGAAAAACTGTTTTTT	CASSAINANEKLFF
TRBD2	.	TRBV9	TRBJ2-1	TGTGCCAGCAGCCCCCTACTAGCGAATAACAATGAGCAGTTCTTC	CASSPLLANNNEQFF